This T cell receptor (beta chain) was sequenced for a study of OX40 agonist ivuxolimab in advanced cancers. This clone was seen once. Its antigen is unidentified. V lost 5 bases and J 4 bases, leaving 10 bases between the germline ends. The germline V gene has CDR1 SQVTM and CDR2 ANQGSEA. The CDR3 spans 12 residues. Clones were read by immunoSEQ multiplex PCR, and TCRdb kept only the in-frame ones, dropping some. The sample has about 70,000 clones, roughly 80% seen once. Findings of the study overall: Both blood CD4+ and CD8+ T cells showed clonal growth by week 6 at 0.1 to 3.0 mg/kg. Clonal expansion was among the lowest in partial responders at 0.1-3.0 mg/kg, especially CD8+.

Exclusion applied to patients with autoimmune disease history or systemic immunosuppression. The V gene is TRBV29-1, the J gene TRBJ2-3, with D hard to call. The sample was CD4+ or CD8+ T cells sorted from blood, taken in a trial of the OX40 agonist ivuxolimab. The clonotype comes from an adult with an advanced solid tumor such as melanoma, head and neck, liver or kidney cancer. The CDR3 bases are TGCAGCGTTCTGTGGGGTGCAGATACGCAGTATTTT. It is translated as CSVLWGADTQYF.